The rows below give T cell receptor beta chains drawn from one sample of a study of shared clonotypes between healthy human individuals. Libraries were prepared by immunoSEQ multiplex PCR; TCRdb keeps only in-frame clonotypes and omits some of them. The sample contains approximately 2.1 million clones, 90% to 95% of which appear only once. Sequencing was performed on naive CD4+ T cells from PBMCs. These receptors were taken from a man aged 18 to 29 in good health. Some clones in this sample may be carry-over from other donors' samples. Both conserved end residues are part of each CDR3. Each record gives: V gene, D gene, J gene, CDR3 protein. The D gene is left open where the match is weak.

>TRBV9|-|TRBJ1-5
CASSVEGDGEPQHF
>TRBV7-9|-|TRBJ2-2
CASSKTGTGELFF
>TRBV7-3|TRBD1|TRBJ2-5
CASSKGTGETQYF
>TRBV10-3|TRBD1|TRBJ1-1
CARSTGQGAEAFF
>TRBV4-2|-|TRBJ2-2
CASSLKPGALAGELFF
>TRBV27|-|TRBJ2-1
CASSPRTDFGGNEQFF
>TRBV30|TRBD2|TRBJ2-7
CAWTRGLAGRYEQYF
>TRBV27|-|TRBJ2-3
CASSLNRETDTQYF
>TRBV11-3|-|TRBJ2-7
CASSHGSRRPYEQYF
>TRBV18|-|TRBJ1-3
CASSSGSGNTIYF
>TRBV12-1|-|TRBJ2-7
CASSYEQYF
>TRBV7-9|-|TRBJ1-2
CASTGIEGLEPNYGYTF
>TRBV6-6|-|TRBJ2-7
CASSYSWADQSYEQYF
>TRBV28|-|TRBJ2-7
CASSYRPGGTPKRDQTYEQYF
>TRBV9|TRBD1|TRBJ2-5
CASSAASGTAQETQYF
>TRBV28|-|TRBJ2-7
CASSPGSLSSYEQYF
>TRBV28|TRBD1|TRBJ2-6
CASSPPGQGALGANVLTF
>TRBV18|-|TRBJ1-3
CASSPSVYLGNTIYF
>TRBV14|-|TRBJ1-1
CASSQPPGNSAFF
>TRBV29-1|TRBD1|TRBJ2-7
CSVALRTGGTYEQYF
>TRBV28|-|TRBJ1-1
CASSLLLSGQTNTEAFF
>TRBV4-1|TRBD1|TRBJ1-2
CASSQQPTGAYGYTF
>TRBV27|TRBD2|TRBJ2-1
CASSLPAAPGLAVEQFF
>TRBV21-1|-|TRBJ2-1
CASSSRTPQKRTPSSYNEQFF
>TRBV28|-|TRBJ2-2
CASSWGANTGELFF
>TRBV11-2|TRBD2|TRBJ2-1
CASSLRGLAGSDSYNEQFF